This T cell receptor beta chain was sequenced in a study of blood T cells in healthy people across ages. Researchers isolated at least 7 million PBMCs per sample. It was with a sample-barcoded 5' primer and a J-beta primer mix that a second PCR of roughly 6 to 11 cycles was run. From the 5' RACE reads, TCRdb called clonotypes with MiXCR, one entry per CDR3 protein. The table records about 780,000 distinct CDR3 sequences, 62% of them present only once. The CDR3 sequence is 14 residues long. The V end lost 8 bases, the J end lost 6 bases, and 17 bases lay between the germline ends. Germline V lookup: CDR1 MNHEY, CDR2 SMNVEV (reference sequence).

The receptor was isolated from a man aged 25-45 years in good health. V gene TRBV27 combines with J gene TRBJ2-1; perhaps TRBD2 as D (5 bases). Material: blood. The CDR3 region is CASSRGASGNEQFF. CDR3 coding DNA: TGTGCCAGCTCCCGGGGTGCGTCGGGCAATGAGCAGTTCTTC.